Listed here is a single TCR beta chain. This specimen belongs to a study of blood T cell repertoires in COVID-19. As for the study in general: The United States, Italy and Spain provided the acute and convalescent COVID-19 samples. T cells, B-cell-depleted T cells, or PBMCs supplied cDNA or gDNA.

CDR1 and CDR2 from the germline V gene are MNHEY and SVGAGI. The CDR3 has 15 amino acids. The germline V and J ends were trimmed by 4 bases and 1 base, with 13 bases remaining between them. The authors' processing: Researchers report that nucleated cell counts were estimated from reference gene primer amplification. Method: immunoSEQ multiplex PCR; TCRdb's copy keeps in-frame clones and lacks some. V and J calls and clone size are given by that table; D and trimming were obtained from the DNA. The sample records more than 200,000 clones, under 85% being singletons. The chain employs TRBV6-5 and TRBJ1-2, with D possibly being TRBD1 (6 bases). Source material: peripheral blood. This receptor was taken from a woman aged 40-49 years with active or convalescent COVID-19. CDR3 loop: CASSSDRQNNYGYTF. For the CDR3, the DNA is TGTGCCAGCAGTTCTGACAGGCAAAATAACTATGGCTACACCTTC.